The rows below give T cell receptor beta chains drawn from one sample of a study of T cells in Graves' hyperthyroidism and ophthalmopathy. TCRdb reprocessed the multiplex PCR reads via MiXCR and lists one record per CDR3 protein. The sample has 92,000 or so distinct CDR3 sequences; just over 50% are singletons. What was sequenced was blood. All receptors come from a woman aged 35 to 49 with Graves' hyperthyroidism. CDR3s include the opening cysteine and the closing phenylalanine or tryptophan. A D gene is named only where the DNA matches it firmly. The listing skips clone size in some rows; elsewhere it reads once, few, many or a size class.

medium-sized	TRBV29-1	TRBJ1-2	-	CSVGQIYGYTF	TGCAGCGTTGGGCAGATTTATGGCTACACCTTC
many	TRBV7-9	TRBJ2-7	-	CASSLRQDYEQYF	TGTGCCAGCAGCTTAAGACAGGACTACGAGCAGTACTTC
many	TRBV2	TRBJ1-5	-	CASSEIGQSNQPQHF	TGTGCCAGCAGTGAGATTGGACAGAGCAATCAGCCCCAGCATTTT
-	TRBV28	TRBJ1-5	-	CASSLSLGENQPQHF	TGTGCCAGCAGTTTAAGTCTCGGGGAAAATCAGCCCCAGCATTTT
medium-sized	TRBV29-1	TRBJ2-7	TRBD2	CSVTGTSPYEQYF	TGCAGCGTGACCGGGACTAGTCCCTACGAGCAGTACTTC
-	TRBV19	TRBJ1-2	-	CASSASSVYYGYTF	TGTGCCAGTAGTGCCAGCAGCGTTTACTATGGCTACACCTTC
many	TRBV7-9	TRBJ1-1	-	CASSSARGNTEAFF	TGTGCCAGCAGCTCTGCGAGGGGGAACACTGAAGCTTTCTTT
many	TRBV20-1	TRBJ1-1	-	CSASAGTEAFF	TGCAGTGCTAGTGCGGGCACTGAAGCTTTCTTT
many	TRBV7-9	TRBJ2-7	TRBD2	CASSPGDGRVGEQYF	TGTGCCAGCAGCCCCGGGGACGGGAGGGTTGGCGAGCAGTACTTC
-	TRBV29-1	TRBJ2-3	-	CSVEAVGALGPADTQYF	TGCAGCGTTGAAGCGGTCGGGGCTCTCGGCCCAGCAGATACGCAGTATTTT
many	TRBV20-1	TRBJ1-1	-	CSASFYRAGQSEAFF	TGCAGTGCTAGTTTTTACCGCGCCGGACAATCGGAAGCTTTCTTT
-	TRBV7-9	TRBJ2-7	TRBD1	CASSLTGQNRYEQYF	TGTGCCAGCAGCCTGACAGGGCAGAACCGCTACGAGCAGTACTTC
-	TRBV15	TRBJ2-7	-	CATSREPQPDYEQYF	TGTGCCACCAGCAGAGAACCACAGCCCGACTACGAGCAGTACTTC
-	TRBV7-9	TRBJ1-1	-	CASSWPGVKDTEAFF	TGTGCCAGCAGCTGGCCAGGGGTGAAGGACACTGAAGCTTTCTTT
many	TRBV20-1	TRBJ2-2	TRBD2	CSASGTSRFGELFF	TGCAGTGCTAGCGGGACTAGTCGGTTCGGGGAGCTGTTTTTT
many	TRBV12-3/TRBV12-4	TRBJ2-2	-	CASSPGRQGRTGELFF	TGTGCCAGCAGCCCTGGGAGGCAGGGGAGGACCGGGGAGCTGTTTTTT
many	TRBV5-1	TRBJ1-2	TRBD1	CASSLQGMAYGYTF	TGCGCCAGCAGCTTACAGGGGATGGCCTATGGCTACACCTTC
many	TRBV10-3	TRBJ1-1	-	CAIARGGNTEAFF	TGTGCCATCGCAAGAGGTGGGAACACTGAAGCTTTCTTT
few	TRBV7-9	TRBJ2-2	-	CASTGTGDNTGELFF	TGTGCCAGCACCGGGACCGGGGATAACACCGGGGAGCTGTTTTTT
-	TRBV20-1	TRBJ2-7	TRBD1	CSARTGQRPYEQYF	TGCAGTGCTAGGACAGGGCAGAGACCCTACGAGCAGTACTTC
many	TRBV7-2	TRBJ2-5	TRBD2	CASSRRGASGSRQETQYF	TGTGCCAGCAGCCGACGGGGGGCTAGCGGGAGCCGTCAAGAGACCCAGTACTTC
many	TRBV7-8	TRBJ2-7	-	CASSLTGRSHEQYF	TGTGCCAGCAGCTTGACAGGGAGGAGCCACGAGCAGTACTTC
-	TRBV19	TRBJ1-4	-	CAWNRYRGGKLFF	TGTGCCTGGAACCGCTACAGAGGGGGAAAACTGTTTTTT
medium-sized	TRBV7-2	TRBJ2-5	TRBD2	CASSILAGDQYF	TGTGCCAGCAGCATACTAGCGGGAGACCAGTACTTC
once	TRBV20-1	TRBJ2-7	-	CSARDTSYKQYF	TGCAGTGCTAGGGACACTAGCTACAAGCAGTACTTC
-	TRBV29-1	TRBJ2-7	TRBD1	CSAGTGDYEQYF	TGCAGCGCCGGGACAGGGGATTACGAGCAGTACTTC
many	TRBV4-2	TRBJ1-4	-	CASSQETGTLGEKLFF	TGTGCCAGCAGCCAAGAGACGGGGACATTGGGTGAAAAACTGTTTTTT
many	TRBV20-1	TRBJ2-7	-	CSARRADPATYEQYF	TGCAGTGCTAGAAGGGCGGACCCGGCCACCTACGAGCAGTACTTC
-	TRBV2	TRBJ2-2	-	CASSEGGLAGNTGELFF	TGTGCCAGCAGCGAAGGAGGCCTCGCAGGGAACACCGGGGAGCTGTTTTTT
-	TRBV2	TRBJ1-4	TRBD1	CASSPRLGQGYEKLFF	TGTGCCAGCAGTCCGCGACTTGGACAGGGGTATGAAAAACTGTTTTTT
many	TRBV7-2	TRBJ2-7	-	CASSFIGQHF	TGTGCCAGCAGCTTCATCGGGCAGCACTTC
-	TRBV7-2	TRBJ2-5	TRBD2	CASRRLAGWETQYF	TGTGCCAGCAGAAGACTAGCGGGTTGGGAGACCCAGTACTTC
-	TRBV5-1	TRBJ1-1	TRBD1	CASSPYRGTEAFF	TGCGCCAGCAGCCCCTACAGGGGAACTGAAGCTTTCTTT
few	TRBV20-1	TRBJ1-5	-	CSASSLGPGNQPQHF	TGCAGTGCCAGCAGCTTAGGCCCTGGCAATCAGCCCCAGCATTTT
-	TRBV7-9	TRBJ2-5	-	CASSFMGPQETQYF	TGTGCCAGCAGCTTCATGGGCCCCCAAGAGACCCAGTACTTC
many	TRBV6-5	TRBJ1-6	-	CASSYGQENSPLHF	TGTGCCAGCAGTTACGGTCAGGAGAATTCACCCCTCCACTTT
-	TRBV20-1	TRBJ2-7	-	CSARGGGQQYF	TGCAGTGCTCGAGGGGGGGGACAGCAGTACTTC
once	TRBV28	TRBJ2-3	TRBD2	CASSLQILAGADTDTQYF	TGTGCCAGCAGTTTACAAATACTAGCGGGAGCTGACACAGATACGCAGTATTTT
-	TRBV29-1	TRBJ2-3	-	CSVDGTGNTDTQYF	TGCAGCGTTGACGGGACTGGGAACACAGATACGCAGTATTTT
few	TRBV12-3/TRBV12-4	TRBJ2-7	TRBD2	CASSQDITSGYEQYF	TGTGCCAGCAGCCAAGATATCACTAGCGGATACGAGCAGTACTTC
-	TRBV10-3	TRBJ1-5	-	CAIRGRPAGEPQHF	TGTGCCATCAGGGGACGGCCGGCGGGGGAGCCCCAGCATTTT
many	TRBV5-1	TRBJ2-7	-	CASSPGKAYEQYF	TGCGCCAGCAGCCCAGGGAAGGCCTACGAGCAGTACTTC
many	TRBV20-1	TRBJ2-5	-	CSARTRLGETQYF	TGCAGTGCTAGAACCCGTCTTGGGGAGACCCAGTACTTC
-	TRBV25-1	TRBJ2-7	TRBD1	CASSEFNTGVSSYEQYF	TGTGCCAGCAGTGAATTTAATACAGGGGTCAGCTCCTACGAGCAGTACTTC
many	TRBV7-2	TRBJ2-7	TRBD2	CASSPQSGRALYEQYF	TGTGCCAGCAGCCCCCAAAGCGGGAGGGCCCTCTACGAGCAGTACTTC
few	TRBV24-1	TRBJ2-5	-	CATSEAGRGETQYF	TGTGCCACCAGTGAAGCGGGCCGAGGAGAGACCCAGTACTTC
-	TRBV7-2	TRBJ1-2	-	CASSFTGAGEQYGYTF	TGTGCCAGCAGCTTTACGGGAGCGGGCGAGCAGTATGGCTACACCTTC
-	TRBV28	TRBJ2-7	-	CASVVGYSYEQYF	TGTGCCAGCGTTGTAGGTTACTCCTACGAGCAGTACTTC
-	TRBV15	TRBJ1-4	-	CATSSFGQEVEDEKLFF	TGTGCCACCAGCAGCTTCGGGCAGGAGGTAGAGGATGAAAAACTGTTTTTT
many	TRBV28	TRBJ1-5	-	CASDAINQPQHF	TGTGCCAGCGATGCCATAAATCAGCCCCAGCATTTT
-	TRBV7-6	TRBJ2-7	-	CASSLRDTEYEQYF	TGTGCCAGCAGTCTCCGGGACACGGAGTACGAGCAGTACTTC
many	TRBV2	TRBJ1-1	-	CASTLTGLETEAFF	TGTGCCAGCACCTTAACAGGGTTGGAGACTGAAGCTTTCTTT
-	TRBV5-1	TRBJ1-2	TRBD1	CASSSGDRTNYGYTF	TGCGCCAGCAGCTCGGGGGACAGAACTAACTATGGCTACACCTTC
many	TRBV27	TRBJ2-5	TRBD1	CASSPLVGQGGETQYF	TGTGCCAGCAGCCCTCTCGTGGGACAGGGAGGAGAGACCCAGTACTTC
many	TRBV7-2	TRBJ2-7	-	CASSSGTPSSYEQYF	TGTGCCAGCAGCTCCGGGACACCCTCATCCTACGAGCAGTACTTC